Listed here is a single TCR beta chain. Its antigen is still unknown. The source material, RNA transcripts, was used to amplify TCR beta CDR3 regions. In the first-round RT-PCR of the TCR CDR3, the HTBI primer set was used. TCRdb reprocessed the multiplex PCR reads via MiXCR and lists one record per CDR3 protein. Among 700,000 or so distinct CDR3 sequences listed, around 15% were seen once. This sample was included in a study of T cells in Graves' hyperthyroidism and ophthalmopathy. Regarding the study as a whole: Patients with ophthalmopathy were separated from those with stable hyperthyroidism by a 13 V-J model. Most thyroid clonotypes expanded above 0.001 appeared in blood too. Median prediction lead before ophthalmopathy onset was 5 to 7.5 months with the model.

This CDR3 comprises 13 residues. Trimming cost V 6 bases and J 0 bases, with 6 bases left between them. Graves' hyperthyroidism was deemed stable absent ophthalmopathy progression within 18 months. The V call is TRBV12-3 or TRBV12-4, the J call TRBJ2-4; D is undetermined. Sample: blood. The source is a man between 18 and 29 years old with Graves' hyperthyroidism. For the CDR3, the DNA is TGTGCCAGCAGCCTATCAGCCAAAAACATTCAGTACTTC. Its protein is CASSLSAKNIQYF.